Given below is one T cell receptor beta chain in context. This entry comes from a study of identical twins. Germline CDR1 SNHLY, CDR2 FYNNEI. The trim removed 4 bases at V and 2 bases at J, leaving 9 bases unmatched. CDR3 length: 16 residues. Via MiXCR, TCRdb re-called the 5' RACE reads, giving one row per CDR3 protein. The sample contains hundreds of thousands of distinct CDR3 sequences, 8.6% of which appear only once. The same data also went into a second study, on yellow fever vaccine responses in identical twins.

This sequence joins TRBV2 and TRBJ2-3; 7 positions match TRBD2. The receptor's source is a woman younger than 35 in good health. Sequences were obtained from PBMCs. The CDR3: CASSGDRGGPTDTQYF. The DNA for the CDR3 is TGTGCCAGCAGTGGAGACCGGGGAGGGCCCACAGATACGCAGTATTTT.